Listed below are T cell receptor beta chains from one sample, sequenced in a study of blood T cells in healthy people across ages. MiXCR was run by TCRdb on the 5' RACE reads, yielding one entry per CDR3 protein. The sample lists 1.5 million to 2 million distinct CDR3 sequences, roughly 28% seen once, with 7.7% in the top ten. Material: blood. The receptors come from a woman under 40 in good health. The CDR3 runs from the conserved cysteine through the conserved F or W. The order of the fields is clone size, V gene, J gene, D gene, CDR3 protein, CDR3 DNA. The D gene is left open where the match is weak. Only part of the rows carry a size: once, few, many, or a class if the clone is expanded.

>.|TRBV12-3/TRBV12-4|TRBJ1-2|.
CASSSRPSEGYTF
TGTGCCAGCAGTAGCCGGCCCAGCGAGGGCTACACCTTC
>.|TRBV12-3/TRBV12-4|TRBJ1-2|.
CASSLAGQHGYTF
TGTGCCAGCAGTTTAGCTGGACAGCATGGCTACACCTTC
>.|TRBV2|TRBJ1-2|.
CASSDGQRANYGYTF
TGTGCCAGCAGTGATGGTCAGCGAGCTAACTATGGCTACACCTTC
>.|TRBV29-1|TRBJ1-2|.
CSVESARVYGYTF
TGCAGCGTTGAGTCGGCCAGGGTCTATGGCTACACCTTC
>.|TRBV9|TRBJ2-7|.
CASSDSRTDEQYF
TGTGCCAGCAGTGACTCCCGCACGGACGAGCAGTACTTC
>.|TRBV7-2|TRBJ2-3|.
CASSSGLGGDTQYF
TGTGCCAGCAGCTCCGGACTCGGGGGAGATACGCAGTATTTT
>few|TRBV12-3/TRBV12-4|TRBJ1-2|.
CASSLDRGARGYTF
TGTGCCAGCAGTTTAGATCGGGGGGCGCGTGGCTACACCTTC
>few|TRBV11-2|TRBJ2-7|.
CASSRAQAPYEQYF
TGTGCCAGCAGCCGTGCGCAGGCTCCCTACGAGCAGTACTTC
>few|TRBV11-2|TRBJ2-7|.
CASSLAGTERYEQYF
TGTGCCAGCAGCTTAGCGGGAACGGAAAGGTACGAGCAGTACTTC
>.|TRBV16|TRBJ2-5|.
CASSQSVGNEQYF
TGTGCCAGCAGCCAGTCCGTAGGTAATGAGCAGTACTTC
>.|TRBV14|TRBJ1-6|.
CASSPEPESPLHF
TGTGCCAGCAGCCCTGAACCAGAATCACCCCTCCACTTT
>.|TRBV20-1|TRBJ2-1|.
CSARGPGGSSYNEQFF
TGCAGTGCTAGAGGGCCTGGGGGTAGCTCCTACAATGAGCAGTTCTTC
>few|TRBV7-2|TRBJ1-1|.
CASSLGSFGTEAFF
TGTGCCAGCAGCTTAGGATCTTTCGGGACTGAAGCTTTCTTT
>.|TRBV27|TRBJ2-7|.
CASSPNAVEQYF
TGTGCCAGCAGTCCCAATGCTGTCGAGCAGTACTTC
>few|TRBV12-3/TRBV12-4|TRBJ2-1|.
CASSLALGGESYNEQFF
TGTGCCAGCAGTTTAGCGCTCGGGGGTGAGTCCTACAATGAGCAGTTCTTC
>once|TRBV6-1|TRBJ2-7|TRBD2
CASSKGTSGSAYEQYF
TGTGCCAGCAGTAAAGGGACTAGCGGTTCAGCCTACGAGCAGTACTTC
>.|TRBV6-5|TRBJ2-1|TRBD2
CAGLNWAGGNNEQFF
TGTGCCGGGTTGAATTGGGCGGGGGGGAACAATGAGCAGTTCTTC
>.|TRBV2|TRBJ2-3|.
CASSDIVPDTRYF
TGTGCCAGCAGTGATATAGTTCCAGATACGCGGTATTTT
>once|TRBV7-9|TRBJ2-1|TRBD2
CASSPGGGRPYNEQFF
TGTGCCAGCAGCCCGGGGGGTGGGAGACCCTACAATGAGCAGTTCTTC
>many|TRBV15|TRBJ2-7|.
CATSRALGGNYEQYF
TGTGCCACCAGCAGAGCTTTAGGGGGTAACTACGAGCAGTACTTC
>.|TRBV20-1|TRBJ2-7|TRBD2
CSARDGGLAVSYEQYF
TGCAGTGCTAGAGATGGAGGTCTAGCGGTCTCCTACGAGCAGTACTTC
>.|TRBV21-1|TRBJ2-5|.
CASSLLYSTKETQYF
TGTGCCAGCAGTCTACTATACAGTACCAAAGAGACCCAGTACTTC
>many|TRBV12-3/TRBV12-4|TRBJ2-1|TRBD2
CASSLVTSGRRGTDEQFF
TGTGCCAGCAGTTTAGTAACTAGCGGGAGACGAGGTACGGATGAGCAGTTCTTC
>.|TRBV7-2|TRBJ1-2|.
CASSAMAGPYGYTF
TGTGCCAGCAGCGCCATGGCAGGACCCTATGGCTACACCTTC
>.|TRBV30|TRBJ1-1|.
CAWSSGGGNTEAFF
TGTGCCTGGAGTTCAGGAGGTGGGAACACTGAAGCTTTCTTT
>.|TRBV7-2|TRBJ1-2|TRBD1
CASSSLLGQGYGYTF
TGTGCCAGCAGCTCCCTTTTAGGACAGGGCTATGGCTACACCTTC
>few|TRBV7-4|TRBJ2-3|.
CASSLAPHADTQYF
TGTGCCAGCAGCTTAGCACCCCACGCAGATACGCAGTATTTT
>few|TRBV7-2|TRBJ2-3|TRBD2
CASSPLTSTSGREGTDTQYF
TGTGCCAGCAGCCCATTAACCTCGACCAGCGGGAGGGAAGGCACAGATACGCAGTATTTT
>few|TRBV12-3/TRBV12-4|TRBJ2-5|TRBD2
CASSWASGETQYF
TGTGCCAGCAGTTGGGCTAGCGGCGAGACCCAGTACTTC
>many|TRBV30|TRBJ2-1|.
CAWSGGLNNEQFF
TGTGCCTGGAGTGGAGGGCTTAACAATGAGCAGTTCTTC
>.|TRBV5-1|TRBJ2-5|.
CASRTVSYQETQYF
TGCGCCAGCCGAACGGTTTCGTACCAAGAGACCCAGTACTTC
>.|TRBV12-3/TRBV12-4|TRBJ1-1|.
CASSPVGGDESTEAFF
TGTGCCAGCAGTCCTGTGGGGGGCGACGAGAGCACTGAAGCTTTCTTT
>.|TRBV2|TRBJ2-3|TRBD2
CASRGSSGGMTDTQYF
TGTGCCAGCAGAGGGTCCAGCGGGGGAATGACAGATACGCAGTATTTT
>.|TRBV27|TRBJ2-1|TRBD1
CAGSLRSGTGYNEQFF
TGTGCCGGCAGTCTAAGGTCCGGGACAGGATACAATGAGCAGTTCTTC
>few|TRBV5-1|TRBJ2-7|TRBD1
CASSLVSGQGAKEQYF
TGCGCCAGCAGCTTGGTAAGCGGACAGGGGGCTAAAGAGCAGTACTTC
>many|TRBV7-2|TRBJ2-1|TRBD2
CASGSSYNEQFF
TGTGCTAGCGGGAGCTCCTACAATGAGCAGTTCTTC
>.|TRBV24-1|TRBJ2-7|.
CATSDREGTQEIQYF
TGTGCCACCAGTGATCGGGAAGGGACCCAAGAGATCCAGTACTTC